This TCR beta chain was sequenced for a study of regulatory T cells in long-lasting Graves disease. Points from the study as a whole: When disease was persistent, TRBV28, TRBJ1-2 and TRBJ2-5 were the favored segments.

Time point indicated: newly diagnosed GD, antithyroid drugs for less than 3 months. There was RNA extracted from PBMCs, and the TCR library was made from it. The authors diagnosed Graves' disease using American Thyroid Association guidelines. Assembly of TCR beta libraries relied on iRepertoire HTBI primers together with Arm-PCR of CDR3 regions. TCRdb re-analysed the multiplex PCR reads in MiXCR, keeping a single row per CDR3 protein. The data hold around 250,000 distinct CDR3 sequences, with 18% observed a single time. The CDR3 is 17 amino acids. Germline V lookup: CDR1 MGHRA, CDR2 YSYEKL. Trimming cost V 0 bases and J 3 bases, with 15 bases left between them. This clonotype was seen many times. What it recognizes is unknown.

The source material was peripheral blood mononuclear cells (PBMCs), sampled at new diagnosis, from a patient treated with antithyroid drugs. The receptor was derived from a female donor with Graves disease. The J gene is TRBJ1-5, the V gene TRBV4-1; maybe TRBD1 (5 bases). DNA of the CDR3: TGCGCCAGCAGCCAAGATGACGCCAGGGTACTCAATCAGCCCCAGCATTTT. Amino acids: CASSQDDARVLNQPQHF.